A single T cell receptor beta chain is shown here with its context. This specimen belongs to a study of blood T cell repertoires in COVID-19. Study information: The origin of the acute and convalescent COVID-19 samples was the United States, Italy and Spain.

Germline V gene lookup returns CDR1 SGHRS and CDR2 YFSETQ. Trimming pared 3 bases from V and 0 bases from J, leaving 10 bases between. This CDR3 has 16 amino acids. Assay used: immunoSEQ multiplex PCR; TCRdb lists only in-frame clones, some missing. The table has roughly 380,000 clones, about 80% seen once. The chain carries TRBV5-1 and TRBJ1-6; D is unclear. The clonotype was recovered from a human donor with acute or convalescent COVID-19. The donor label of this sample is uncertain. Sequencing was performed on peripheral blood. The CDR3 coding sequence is TGCGCCAGCAGCTCTGTGAGATACTCCTATAATTCACCCCTCCACTTT. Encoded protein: CASSSVRYSYNSPLHF.